These 12 T cell receptor beta chains share one sample of origin, sequenced in a study of OX40 agonist ivuxolimab in advanced cancers. Library prep was done by the immunoSEQ multiplex PCR assay. Drawn from immuneACCESS, this table holds only the in-frame rearrangements with V and J called that TCRdb kept. Clones are partly lost; checked studies trace under half to an unresolved V gene and leave the rest unexplained. This sample has some 83,000 clones in its table, and about 90% of those were observed once. The ten largest clones capture 8.4% of the sample. This specimen was CD4+ or CD8+ T cells sorted from blood, taken in a trial of the OX40 agonist ivuxolimab. Receptors originate from an adult with an advanced solid tumor such as melanoma, head and neck, liver or kidney cancer.

The CDR3 sequence is CASSDWAEPLHF. Written as DNA, the CDR3 is TGTGCCAGCAGTGACTGGGCCGAACCCCTCCACTTT. This rearrangement joins TRBV2 to TRBJ1-6; D not certain. Trimming shortened V by 3 bases and J by 12 bases, and 9 bases separated the two germline ends. The CDR3 is made up of 12 amino acids. The V gene's germline CDR1 is SNHLY and CDR2 FYNNEI.

The chain joins TRBV5-4 to TRBJ2-3, with unresolved D. CDR3 length: 11 residues. V lost 5 bases, J lost 0 bases, and 1 base lay in between. CDR1 SGHNT and CDR2 YYREEE come from the germline V gene (reference sequence). CDR3 nucleotide sequence: TGTGCCAGCAGAAGCACAGATACGCAGTATTTT. Translated, it gives CASRSTDTQYF.

The CDR3 spells CASSVDRAGTEAFF. The CDR3 DNA is TGTGCCAGCAGTGTAGACAGGGCTGGCACTGAAGCTTTCTTT. The rearrangement uses TRBV28 and TRBJ1-1, with 7 bases aligning to TRBD1. Germline assignment: CDR1 MDHEN and CDR2 SYDVKM. Trimming cost V 5 bases and J 4 bases; bases outside gene matches: 7. CDR3 size: 14 residues.

This chain uses TRBV15 with TRBJ2-7, with D possibly TRBD1 on 6 matching bases. V lost 1 base and J lost 4, with 11 bases in between. In germline, CDR1 is LNHNV, CDR2 YYDKDF (reference sequence). This CDR3 has 14 residues. Here the CDR3 reads CATSRGSGAYEQYV. CDR3 sequence (DNA): TGTGCCACCAGCAGAGGATCAGGGGCTTACGAGCAGTACGTC.

This chain connects TRBV9 to TRBJ2-5; the D call may be TRBD1 or TRBD2 (5 bases each). The V gene lost 0 bases and the J gene lost 4 bases, with 10 bases spanning the gap. This CDR3 is 14 amino acids long. CDR1 and CDR2 from the germline V gene are SGDLS and YYNGEE. The CDR3 sequence: CASSVVGGPETQYF. The CDR3 DNA reads TGTGCCAGCAGCGTAGTTGGGGGTCCAGAGACCCAGTACTTC.

V usage is TRBV28 and J usage is TRBJ1-5; D is perhaps TRBD1 (5 bases). Germline CDR1 MDHEN, CDR2 SYDVKM. The V gene lost 5 bases and the J gene lost 3 bases, with 11 bases spanning the gap. The CDR3 runs to 14 residues. CDR3 DNA sequence: TGTGCCAGCAGTCTAAGGGGAACCAATCAGCCCCAGCATTTT. It codes for CASSLRGTNQPQHF. Using reference TRBV28 and TRBJ1-5 for the parts outside the CDR3, the full variable domain is DVKVTQSSRYLVKRTGEKVFLECVQDMDHENMFWYRQDPGLGLRLIYFSYDVKMKEKGDIPEGYSVSREKKERFSLILESASTNQTSMYLCASSLRGTNQPQHFGDGTRLSIL.

The CDR3 DNA is TGTGCCAGCAGTCAGACAGTTGGCACTGAAGCTTTCTTT. Amino acid sequence: CASSQTVGTEAFF. The V and J genes are TRBV5-4 and TRBJ1-1, with TRBD1 as a possible D gene (5 bases). Germline lookup yields CDR1 SGHNT and CDR2 YYREEE (reference sequence). V shed 5 bases and J shed 4 bases, with 12 bases lying between them. This CDR3 contains 13 residues.

The J gene is TRBJ1-1, the V gene TRBV4-2, with D uncertain. V was pared by 0 bases and J by 8 bases, with 16 bases between. The germline gives CDR1 LGHNA, CDR2 YNFKEQ. CDR3 length: 15 amino acids. The CDR3: CASSQEWVGSPEAFF. CDR3 nucleotide sequence: TGTGCCAGCAGCCAAGAATGGGTCGGAAGCCCCGAAGCTTTCTTT.

V gene TRBV9 combines with J gene TRBJ1-5; D is unclear. CDR3 length: 15 amino acids. The germline V and J ends were trimmed by 2 bases and 7 bases, with 16 bases remaining between them. Germline loops: CDR1 SGDLS, CDR2 YYNGEE. The CDR3 nucleotides are TGTGCCAGCAGCGTTCATCCGGGGATTCAACAGCCCCAGCATTTT. The encoded protein is CASSVHPGIQQPQHF.

The chain couples TRBV29-1 to TRBJ2-3, with D hard to call. From germline, CDR1 is SQVTM and CDR2 ANQGSEA. The ends were cut back, 5 bases at V and 4 bases at J, with 16 bases in the middle. This CDR3 contains 14 residues. The CDR3 loop reads CSVPTPGLADTQYF. The CDR3 bases are TGCAGCGTTCCAACCCCCGGGCTGGCAGATACGCAGTATTTT.

The gene calls are TRBV5-4 and TRBJ2-1; the D gene could be TRBD1 or TRBD2 (5 bases each). The V end lost 4 bases, the J end lost 8 bases, and 13 bases lay between the germline ends. Germline loops: CDR1 SGHNT, CDR2 YYREEE (reference sequence). CDR3 size: 13 residues. This CDR3 reads CASSPGQGDEQFF. CDR3 DNA: TGTGCCAGCAGCCCGGGGCAGGGCGATGAGCAGTTCTTC.

The V and J genes are TRBV28 and TRBJ2-1; TRBD2 matches at 10 bases. CDR3 size: 13 residues. Per the germline V gene, CDR1 is MDHEN and CDR2 is SYDVKM. The J segment lost 10 bases and the V segment lost 3 bases, leaving 3 bases of the junction unmatched. Written as DNA, the CDR3 is TGTGCCAGCAGTTTCCCGGGACTAGCGGAGCAGTTCTTC. This translates into CASSFPGLAEQFF.